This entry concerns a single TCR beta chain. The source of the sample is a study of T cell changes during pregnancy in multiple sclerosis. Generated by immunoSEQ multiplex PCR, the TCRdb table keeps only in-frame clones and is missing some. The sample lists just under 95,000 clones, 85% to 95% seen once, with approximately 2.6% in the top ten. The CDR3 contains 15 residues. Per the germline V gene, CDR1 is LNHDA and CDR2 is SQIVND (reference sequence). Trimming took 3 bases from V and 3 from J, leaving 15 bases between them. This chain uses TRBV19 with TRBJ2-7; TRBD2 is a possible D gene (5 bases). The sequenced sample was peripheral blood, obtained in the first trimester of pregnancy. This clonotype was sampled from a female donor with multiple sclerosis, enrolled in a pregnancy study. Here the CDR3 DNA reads TGTGCCAGTAGTATGCATCTAGCCCCGGACTACGAGCAGTACTTC. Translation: CASSMHLAPDYEQYF.